A single sample gave rise to the 32 T cell receptor beta chains below, sequenced in a study of T cells in Graves' hyperthyroidism and ophthalmopathy. RNA transcripts provided the source from which TCR beta CDR3 regions were amplified. The TCR CDR3 first-round RT-PCR relied on the HTBI primer set. TCRdb redid the calling of the multiplex PCR reads with MiXCR, one entry per CDR3 protein. Counted here are 250,000 to 300,000 distinct CDR3 sequences, roughly 19% occurring once; the ten biggest clones make up 35% to 40%. Input material: blood. These receptors were taken from a man aged 45-65 years with Graves' ophthalmopathy.

This chain joins TRBV10-3 and TRBJ2-1; 11 bases map to TRBD2. V lost 6 bases and J lost 6; bases outside the gene matches: 16. Germline CDR1 ENHRY, CDR2 SYGVKD. CDR3 length equals 18 residues. The CDR3 DNA reads as TGTGCCATCAGGGGTGAAACTAGCGGGAGACAGGCGGTCAATGAGCAGTTCTTC. Encoded protein: CAIRGETSGRQAVNEQFF.

The chain uses TRBV30 and TRBJ1-4; D remains ambiguous. This CDR3 contains 13 residues. V lost 3 bases and J lost 4, with 9 bases in between. Germline assignment: CDR1 GTSNPN and CDR2 SVGIG (reference sequence). Here the CDR3 reads CAWRGRSNEKLFF. In DNA, the CDR3 is TGTGCCTGGAGAGGACGAAGTAATGAAAAACTGTTTTTT.

In this sample, this clonotype turned up many times. The genes are TRBV27 and TRBJ2-3; the D is unclear. Trimming pared 4 bases from V and 4 bases from J, leaving 15 bases between. The CDR3 length is 15 residues. The germline V gene has CDR1 MNHEY and CDR2 SMNVEV (reference sequence). CDR3 amino acids: CASSSTGPSPDTQYF. The CDR3 bases are TGTGCCAGCAGTTCCACCGGCCCTTCCCCAGATACGCAGTATTTT.

This clonotype was observed at least ten times. The rearrangement uses TRBV2 and TRBJ2-1; 9 bases are a match to TRBD2. J was trimmed by 2 bases and V by 6 bases; bases with no gene match: 5. The V gene's germline CDR1 is SNHLY and CDR2 FYNNEI. The CDR3 spans 15 residues. This CDR3 is CASSVGLAPYNEQFF. The CDR3 bases are TGTGCCAGCAGCGTCGGACTAGCGCCCTACAATGAGCAGTTCTTC.

This clonotype was detected ten times or more. The CDR3 here is CASSALGLAGGSNEQFF. In nucleotides, the CDR3 is TGTGCCAGCAGTGCTCTGGGATTAGCGGGAGGCTCCAATGAGCAGTTCTTC. The rearrangement uses TRBV2 and TRBJ2-1; 10 positions agree with TRBD2. CDR1 and CDR2 (germline): SNHLY, FYNNEI. The V segment lost 4 bases and the J segment 6 bases; nucleotides outside the gene matches: 12. This CDR3 has 17 residues.

There are a few counts of this clonotype. The chain employs TRBV7-9 and TRBJ1-5; a weak D match, TRBD1 (5 bases). The germline V gene encodes CDR1 SEHNR and CDR2 FQNEAQ (reference sequence). The V and J ends lost 5 bases and 1 base respectively, with 12 bases between them. CDR3 length equals 15 residues. CDR3 residues: CASSRFRGSNQPQHF. CDR3 DNA sequence: TGTGCCAGCAGCCGTTTTAGGGGAAGCAATCAGCCCCAGCATTTT.

Turning to this clonotype: With a much larger clone just one base away, this may be a read error. The gene calls are TRBV18 and TRBJ1-6; 9 bases are shared with TRBD1. The CDR3 is made up of 14 amino acids. Germline loops: CDR1 KGHSH, CDR2 LQKENI. This chain's CDR3 is CPSSPSGQGQPLHF. CDR3 bases: TGTCCCAGCTCACCTTCGGGACAGGGACAGCCCCTCCACTTT.

The genes are TRBV30 and TRBJ1-2; D is unresolved. CDR1 and CDR2 from the germline V gene are GTSNPN and SVGIG (reference sequence). This CDR3 has 11 amino acids. V lost 7 bases to trimming and J lost 7 bases, with 13 bases between them. Written as DNA, the CDR3 is TGTGCCTCGAGAGGGTACCCTGGCTACACCTTC. Its protein is CASRGYPGYTF.

V is TRBV19 and J is TRBJ2-7; D is unresolved. The CDR3 spans 14 residues. The V end lost 3 bases, the J end lost 4 bases, and 13 bases lay between the germline ends. Germline CDR1 reads LNHDA; CDR2 reads SQIVND (reference sequence). The CDR3 region has the DNA TGTGCCAGTAGTATGGGTCTGGACGGTTACGAGCAGTACTTC. Translating gives CASSMGLDGYEQYF. The full variable domain, with the rest looked up from reference TRBV19 and TRBJ2-7, is DGGITQSPKYLFRKEGQNVTLSCEQNLNHDAMYWYRQDPGQGLRLIYYSQIVNDFQKGDIAEGYSVSREKKESFPLTVTSAQKNPTAFYLCASSMGLDGYEQYFGPGTRLTVT.

The chain links TRBV3-1 to TRBJ2-5, with TRBD1 identical over 8 bases. CDR1 is LGHDT, CDR2 YNNKEL, per germline (reference sequence). CDR3 size: 13 residues. The ends lost 4 bases at V and 6 bases at J; junction bases unmatched: 4. The CDR3 loop is CASSRTGLQTQYF. The CDR3 DNA reads as TGTGCCAGCAGCCGGACAGGGTTGCAGACCCAGTACTTC.

The chain is built from TRBV7-3 and TRBJ2-2, with no clear D. V was clipped by 5 bases and J by 2 bases, with 15 bases between them. There are 16 residues in the CDR3. From germline, CDR1 is SGHTA and CDR2 FQGTGA. For the CDR3, the DNA is TGTGCCAGCAGCCGCCTTATCGGCCCCAACACCGGGGAGCTGTTTTTT. Translating it yields CASSRLIGPNTGELFF. Drawing the rest from reference TRBV7-3 and TRBJ2-2, the complete variable domain is GAGVSQTPSNKVTEKGKYVELRCDPISGHTALYWYRQSLGQGPEFLIYFQGTGAADDSGLPNDRFFAVRPEGSVSTLKIQRTERGDSAVYLCASSRLIGPNTGELFFGEGSRLTVL.

The CDR3 sequence is CATSRDTGRGSYNEQFF. In DNA, the CDR3 is TGTGCCACCAGCAGAGATACAGGGCGAGGGTCCTACAATGAGCAGTTCTTC. The chain recombines TRBV15 with TRBJ2-1, with D maybe TRBD1 (6 bases). This CDR3 contains 17 residues. CDR1 is LNHNV, CDR2 YYDKDF, per germline (reference sequence). Trimming took 0 bases from V and 1 from J, leaving 13 bases between them.

This clonotype was counted a few times. V is TRBV29-1 and J is TRBJ1-1, with TRBD1 as a possible D gene (5 bases). CDR1 and CDR2 (germline): SQVTM, ANQGSEA. The CDR3 length is 14 residues. The CDR3 DNA reads as TGCACCGTCCCCAATCGGGGCAGTCACGCTGAAGCTTTCTTT. It encodes CTVPNRGSHAEAFF.

In DNA form, the CDR3 reads TGTGCCAGCTCACCTAGCACGGGACAGGGGGCAGGTTCACCCCTCCACTTT. Translated: CASSPSTGQGAGSPLHF. The chain joins TRBV18 to TRBJ1-6; 12 nucleotides agree with TRBD1. This CDR3 region has 17 residues. J gave up 9 bases and V 3 bases, and 9 bases lay outside the gene matches. CDR1 is KGHSH, CDR2 LQKENI, per germline.

With regard to this clonotype: Its ends do not fully match the called genes, so a read error is possible. This chain uses TRBV13 with TRBJ2-3, with a possible D match to TRBD2 (7 bases). Germline CDR1 and CDR2: PRHDT and FYEKMQ (reference sequence). The CDR3 extends over 15 amino acids. CDR3 coding DNA: TGTGCCAGCAGCGTAGGACTCGGGGGGCCAGATACGCAGTATTTT. Protein sequence: CASSVGLGGPDTQYF.

This clonotype was observed at least ten times. The V and J genes are TRBV5-1 and TRBJ2-3; D gene uncertain. Trimming left V 4 bases short and J 2 bases short, with 11 bases between. The germline V gene has CDR1 SGHRS and CDR2 YFSETQ. The CDR3 runs 14 residues. CDR3 bases: TGCGCCAGCAGCACTCTGGGGAACACAGATACGCAGTATTTT. Its translation is CASSTLGNTDTQYF.

This clonotype has more than one count but fewer than ten. V gene TRBV7-6 combines with J gene TRBJ2-7; TRBD1 aligns across 8 bases. The CDR3 runs 16 residues. The junction had 13 bases not matched to a gene; V was cut back by 5 bases and J by 4 bases. Per the germline V gene, CDR1 is SGHVS and CDR2 is FNYEAQ. In nucleotides, the CDR3 is TGTGCCAGCAGCCCGGGGGTGCAGGGGGCTAGGTACGAGCAGTACTTC. It is translated as CASSPGVQGARYEQYF. The full variable domain, in which reference TRBV7-6 and TRBJ2-7 provide the parts outside the CDR3, is GAGVSQSPRYKVTKRGQDVALRCDPISGHVSLYWYRQALGQGPEFLTYFNYEAQQDKSGLPNDRFSAERPEGSISTLTIQRTEQRDSAMYRCASSPGVQGARYEQYFGPGTRLTVT.

This clonotype showed up many times. The V and J genes are TRBV5-1 and TRBJ2-1; D may match TRBD1 or TRBD2 (5 bases each). The CDR3 has 15 amino acids. Germline assignment: CDR1 SGHRS and CDR2 YFSETQ. The ends were cut back, 2 bases at V and 2 bases at J, with 11 bases in the middle. The CDR3 nucleotides read TGCGCCAGCAGCTTCCGGGACGAACCCTACAATGAGCAGTTCTTC. This gives the protein CASSFRDEPYNEQFF. Variable domain in full (rest from reference TRBV5-1 and TRBJ2-1): KAGVTQTPRYLIKTRGQQVTLSCSPISGHRSVSWYQQTPGQGLQFLFEYFSETQRNKGNFPGRFSGRQFSNSRSEMNVSTLELGDSALYLCASSFRDEPYNEQFFGPGTRLTVL.

In this sample, this clonotype turned up a few times. CDR3 sequence (DNA): TGCAGTGCACATACAGTTTTTATCGAGCAGTACTTC. This gives the protein CSAHTVFIEQYF. The chain combines TRBV20-1 with TRBJ2-7; D is undetermined. This CDR3 is 12 amino acids long. Germline loops: CDR1 DFQATT, CDR2 SNEGSKA (reference sequence). Trimming pared 6 bases from V and 6 bases from J, leaving 15 bases between.

There are many counts of this clonotype. The chain carries TRBV2 and TRBJ2-7; 9 nucleotides align to TRBD1. Germline CDR1 SNHLY, CDR2 FYNNEI. Trimming removed 3 bases from V and 2 bases from J; junction bases left unmatched: 5. This CDR3 contains 15 residues. CDR3 loop: CASSEGGTGTYEQYF. CDR3 bases: TGTGCCAGCAGTGAGGGGGGGACAGGGACCTACGAGCAGTACTTC.

J is TRBJ2-3 and V is TRBV13; D is possibly TRBD1 or TRBD2 (5 bases each). Deletions cut 0 bases from V and 7 bases from J, with 11 bases between. Germline V gene sequence: CDR1 PRHDT, CDR2 FYEKMQ (reference sequence). The CDR3 is made up of 14 amino acids. The chain's CDR3 is CASSLGGESYTQYF. CDR3 nucleotide sequence: TGTGCCAGCAGCTTAGGGGGGGAGTCGTATACGCAGTATTTT.

The V and J genes are TRBV5-4 and TRBJ2-7, with a tentative D call TRBD1 (6 bases). CDR3 length: 14 amino acids. Germline assignment: CDR1 SGHNT and CDR2 YYREEE (reference sequence). Deletions cut 0 bases from V and 6 bases from J, with 13 bases between. This CDR3 reads CASSLDRVRGEQYF. The CDR3 DNA follows: TGTGCCAGCAGCTTGGACAGGGTTCGAGGCGAGCAGTACTTC.

The CDR3 region is CATTRQGAHNSPLHF. In DNA, the CDR3 is TGTGCCACCACCAGACAGGGGGCTCATAATTCACCCCTCCACTTT. The V and J genes are TRBV13 and TRBJ1-6; 10 positions agree with TRBD1. V was clipped by 10 bases and J by 5 bases; unmatched bases: 8. There are 15 residues in the CDR3. The germline V gene has CDR1 PRHDT and CDR2 FYEKMQ (reference sequence).

The rearrangement joins TRBV11-1 to TRBJ2-1; TRBD1 might be the D (7 bases). V shed 4 bases and J shed 11 bases, with 12 bases lying between them. Germline values: CDR1 SGHAT, CDR2 FQDESV (reference sequence). The CDR3 has 12 residues. CDR3 amino acids: CASSSQGGKQFF. CDR3 nucleotides: TGTGCCAGCAGCTCGCAGGGGGGCAAGCAGTTCTTC.

This sequence joins TRBV29-1 and TRBJ1-1; no reliable D call. V was pared by 7 bases and J by 0 bases, with 9 bases between. The CDR3 extends over 12 amino acids. The germline CDR1 and CDR2 sequences are SQVTM and ANQGSEA. The CDR3 reads CSGRRVNTEAFF. CDR3 in DNA: TGCAGCGGCCGGAGGGTGAACACTGAAGCTTTCTTT.

J is TRBJ1-1 and V is TRBV4-1; maybe TRBD1 (5 bases). The V and J ends lost 0 bases and 0 bases respectively, with 14 bases between them. The length of the CDR3 is 17 residues. Per germline, CDR1 MGHRA and CDR2 YSYEKL. As DNA, the CDR3 is TGCGCCAGCAGCCAAGAATGGGGCCGGGATCTGAACACTGAAGCTTTCTTT. This sequence encodes CASSQEWGRDLNTEAFF.

This rearrangement joins TRBV28 to TRBJ1-5, with D hard to call. CDR1 and CDR2 from the germline V gene are MDHEN and SYDVKM. The CDR3 has 15 amino acids. V gave up 6 bases and J gave up 0 bases, with 12 bases separating them. This CDR3 is CASSSSLYSNQPQHF. In DNA, the CDR3 is TGTGCCAGCAGCTCGTCCCTCTATAGCAATCAGCCCCAGCATTTT.

This clonotype has at least ten counts. This chain connects TRBV24-1 to TRBJ1-1; 9 bases line up with TRBD1. In germline, CDR1 is KGHDR, CDR2 SFDVKD. Unmatched junction bases numbered 5, after V lost 3 bases and J lost 7 bases. The CDR3 extends over 14 amino acids. Here the CDR3 DNA reads TGTGCCACCAGTGATCCGGACAGGGGCAATGAAGCTTTCTTT. Translating gives CATSDPDRGNEAFF.

In its sample, this clonotype was seen a few times. The rearrangement links TRBV12-3 or TRBV12-4 to TRBJ2-5; 12 bases are a match to TRBD2. The CDR3 has 16 amino acids. With V trimmed by 0 bases and J by 11 bases, 10 bases remained unmatched. Written as DNA, the CDR3 is TGTGCCAGCAGTTTAGCTTCCCTAGCGGGAGGGCCAAGACAGTACTTC. This translates into CASSLASLAGGPRQYF.

Many counts were recorded for this clonotype. The V gene is TRBV27, the J gene TRBJ2-1; 8 nucleotides line up with TRBD2. Losses at the gene ends were 8 bases for V and 4 bases for J; bases not matched to a gene: 7. This CDR3 comprises 14 residues. CDR1 is MNHEY, CDR2 SMNVEV, per germline (reference sequence). The CDR3 protein is CASGIAGRYNEQFF. The CDR3 bases are TGTGCCAGCGGCATAGCGGGAAGGTACAATGAGCAGTTCTTC.

This clonotype was recorded at least ten times. This sequence joins TRBV12-3 or TRBV12-4 and TRBJ2-3; TRBD2 matches 7 bases. J was trimmed by 0 bases and V by 6 bases; bases with no gene match: 9. The CDR3 covers 16 residues. Here the CDR3 DNA reads TGTGCCAGCAGCCTCTCGGTGGGGGGGAGCACAGATACGCAGTATTTT. The encoded protein is CASSLSVGGSTDTQYF.

Turning to this clonotype: Sequence at one end of the junction differs from germline and may be a read error. V gene TRBV7-2 combines with J gene TRBJ2-5; possibly TRBD1 for D (5 bases). Germline V lookup: CDR1 SGHTA, CDR2 FQGNSA. The CDR3 sequence is 12 residues long. Written as DNA, the CDR3 is TGTGCCAGCAGCCCGGTAGGGGCGACCCGGTACTTC. It specifies CASSPVGATRYF.